This T cell receptor beta chain was recovered during a study of blood T cell repertoires in COVID-19. V gave up 5 bases and J gave up 4 bases, with 6 bases separating them. Germline loops: CDR1 SNHLY, CDR2 FYNNEI. The CDR3 has 11 amino acids. As handled by the study authors: By means of reference gene primer amplification, nucleated cell counts were estimated. Assay: immunoSEQ multiplex PCR; the TCRdb copy retains only in-frame clones and omits some. The DNA was the basis for D and trimming; V, J and clone size are from that table. This sample has hundreds of thousands of clones, with 89% found just once.

Sequencing used peripheral blood. The V gene is TRBV2, the J gene TRBJ2-7; D call uncertain. This clonotype originated in a man aged 60-69 years who had recovered from COVID-19. CDR3 nucleotide sequence: TGTGCCAGCAGTACACATTACGAGCAGTACTTC. This sequence encodes CASSTHYEQYF. Based on the CDR3 plus reference TRBV2 and TRBJ2-7, the full variable domain is EPEVTQTPSHQVTQMGQEVILRCVPISNHLYFYWYRQILGQKVEFLVSFYNNEISEKSEIFDDQFSVERPDGSNFTLKIRSTKLEDSAMYFCASSTHYEQYFGPGTRLTVT.